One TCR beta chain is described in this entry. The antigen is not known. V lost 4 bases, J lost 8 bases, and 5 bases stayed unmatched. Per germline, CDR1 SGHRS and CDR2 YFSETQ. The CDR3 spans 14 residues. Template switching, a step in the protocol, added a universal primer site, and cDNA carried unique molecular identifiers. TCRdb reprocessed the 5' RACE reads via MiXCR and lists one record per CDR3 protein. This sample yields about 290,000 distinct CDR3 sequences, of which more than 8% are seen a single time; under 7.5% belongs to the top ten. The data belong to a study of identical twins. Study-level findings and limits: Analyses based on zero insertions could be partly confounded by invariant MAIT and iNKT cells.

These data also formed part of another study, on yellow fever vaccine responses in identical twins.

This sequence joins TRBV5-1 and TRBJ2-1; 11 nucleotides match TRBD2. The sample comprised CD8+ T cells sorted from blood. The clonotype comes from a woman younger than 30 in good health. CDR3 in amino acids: CASSPTSGNDEQFF. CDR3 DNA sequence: TGCGCCAGCAGCCCGACTAGCGGGAACGATGAGCAGTTCTTC.